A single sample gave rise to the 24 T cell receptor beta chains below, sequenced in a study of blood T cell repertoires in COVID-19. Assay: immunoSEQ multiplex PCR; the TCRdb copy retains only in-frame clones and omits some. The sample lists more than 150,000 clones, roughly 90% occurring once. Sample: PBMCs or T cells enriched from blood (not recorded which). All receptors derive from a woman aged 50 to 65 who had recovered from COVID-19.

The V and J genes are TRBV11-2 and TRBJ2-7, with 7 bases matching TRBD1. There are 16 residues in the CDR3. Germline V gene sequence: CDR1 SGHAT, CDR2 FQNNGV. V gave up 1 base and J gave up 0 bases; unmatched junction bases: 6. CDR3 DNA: TGTGCCAGCAGCTTAGCTCCGGGACAGAGCTCCTACGAGCAGTACTTC. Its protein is CASSLAPGQSSYEQYF.

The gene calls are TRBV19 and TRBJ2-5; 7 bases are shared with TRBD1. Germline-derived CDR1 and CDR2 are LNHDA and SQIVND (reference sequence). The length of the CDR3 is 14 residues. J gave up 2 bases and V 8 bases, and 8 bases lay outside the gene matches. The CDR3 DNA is TGTGCCAGTCGCAGGACAGGCGCACAAGAGACCCAGTACTTC. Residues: CASRRTGAQETQYF.

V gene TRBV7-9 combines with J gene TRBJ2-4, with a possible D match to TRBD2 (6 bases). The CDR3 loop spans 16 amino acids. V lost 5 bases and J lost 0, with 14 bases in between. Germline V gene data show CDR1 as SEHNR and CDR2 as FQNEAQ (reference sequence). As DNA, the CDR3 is TGTGCCAGCAGCCCCTTAACGGGACTAGCCAAAAACATTCAGTACTTC. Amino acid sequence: CASSPLTGLAKNIQYF.

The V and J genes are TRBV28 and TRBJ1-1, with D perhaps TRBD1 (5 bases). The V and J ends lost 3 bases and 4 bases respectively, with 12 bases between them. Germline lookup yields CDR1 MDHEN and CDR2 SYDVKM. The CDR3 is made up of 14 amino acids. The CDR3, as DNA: TGTGCCAGCAGTTTTCCCCAGGGAGGCACTGAAGCTTTCTTT. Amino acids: CASSFPQGGTEAFF. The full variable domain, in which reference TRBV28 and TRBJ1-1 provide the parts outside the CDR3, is DVKVTQSSRYLVKRTGEKVFLECVQDMDHENMFWYRQDPGLGLRLIYFSYDVKMKEKGDIPEGYSVSREKKERFSLILESASTNQTSMYLCASSFPQGGTEAFFGQGTRLTVV.

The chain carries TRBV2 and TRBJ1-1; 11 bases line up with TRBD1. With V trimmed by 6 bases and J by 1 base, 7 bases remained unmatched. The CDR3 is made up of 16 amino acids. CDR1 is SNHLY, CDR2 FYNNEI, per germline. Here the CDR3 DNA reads TGTGCCAGCAGCCACAGGACAGGGGGCGCGAACACTGAAGCTTTCTTT. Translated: CASSHRTGGANTEAFF.

CDR3 nucleotides: TGTGCCAGCAGCTTAGGGGGACGGGTGCCTAACTATGGCTACACCTTC. It encodes CASSLGGRVPNYGYTF. The rearrangement uses TRBV5-7 and TRBJ1-2; the D gene is possibly TRBD1 (6 bases). TRBV5-7 is annotated as an ORF whose role is uncertain. The CDR3 totals 16 residues. V gave up 2 bases and J gave up 0 bases, with 14 bases separating them.

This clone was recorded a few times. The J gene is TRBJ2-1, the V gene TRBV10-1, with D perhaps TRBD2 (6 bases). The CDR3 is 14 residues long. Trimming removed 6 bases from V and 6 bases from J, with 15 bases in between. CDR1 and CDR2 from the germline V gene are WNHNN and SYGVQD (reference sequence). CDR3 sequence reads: CASSQSSGRNEQFF. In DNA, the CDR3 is TGCGCCAGCAGCCAGAGCAGCGGGCGCAATGAGCAGTTCTTC.

As DNA, the CDR3 is TGTGCCAGCTCACCAGATCACAGGGAGAACACTGAAGCTTTCTTT. It translates to CASSPDHRENTEAFF. The chain has TRBV18 and TRBJ1-1, with TRBD1 as a possible D gene (6 bases). The CDR3 is 15 residues long. Germline V lookup: CDR1 KGHSH, CDR2 LQKENI. V lost 2 bases to trimming and J lost 1 base, with 11 bases between them.

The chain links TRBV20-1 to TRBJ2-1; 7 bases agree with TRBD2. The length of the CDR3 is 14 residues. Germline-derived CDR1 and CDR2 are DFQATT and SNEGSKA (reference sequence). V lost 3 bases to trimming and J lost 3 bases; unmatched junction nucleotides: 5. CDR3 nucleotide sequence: TGCAGTGCTAGTAAGGGCGGGAGCTACAATGAGCAGTTCTTC. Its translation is CSASKGGSYNEQFF.

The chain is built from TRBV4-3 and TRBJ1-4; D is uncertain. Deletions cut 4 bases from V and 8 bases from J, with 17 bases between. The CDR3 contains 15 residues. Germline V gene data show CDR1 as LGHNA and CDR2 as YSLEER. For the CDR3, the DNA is TGCGCCAGCAGCCTCTTAAGCGGGGTCGGGGAAAAACTGTTTTTT. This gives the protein CASSLLSGVGEKLFF.

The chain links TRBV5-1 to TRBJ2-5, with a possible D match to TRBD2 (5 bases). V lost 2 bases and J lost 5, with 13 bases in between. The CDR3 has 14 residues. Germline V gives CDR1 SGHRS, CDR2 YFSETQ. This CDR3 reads CASSFTGTGETQYF. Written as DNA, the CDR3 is TGCGCCAGCAGCTTTACGGGAACGGGGGAGACCCAGTACTTC.

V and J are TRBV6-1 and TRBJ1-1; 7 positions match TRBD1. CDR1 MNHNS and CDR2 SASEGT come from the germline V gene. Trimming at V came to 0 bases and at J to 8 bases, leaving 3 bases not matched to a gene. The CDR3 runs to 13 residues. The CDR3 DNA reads TGTGCCAGCAGTGAAGCAGGGGGCCGCGAAGCTTTCTTT. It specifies CASSEAGGREAFF.

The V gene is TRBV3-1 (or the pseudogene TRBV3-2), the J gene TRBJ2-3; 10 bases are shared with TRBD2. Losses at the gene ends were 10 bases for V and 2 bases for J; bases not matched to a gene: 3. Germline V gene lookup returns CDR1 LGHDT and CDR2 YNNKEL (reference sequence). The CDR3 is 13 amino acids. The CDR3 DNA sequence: TGTGCCATCGGACTAGCGGCCACAGATACGCAGTATTTT. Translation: CAIGLAATDTQYF.

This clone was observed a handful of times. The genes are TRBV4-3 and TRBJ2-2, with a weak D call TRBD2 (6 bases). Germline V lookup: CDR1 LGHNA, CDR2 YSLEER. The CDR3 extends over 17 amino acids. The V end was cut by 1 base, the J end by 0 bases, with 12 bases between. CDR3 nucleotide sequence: TGCGCCAGCAGCCAAGGGGCCGGAGGGGCGAACACCGGGGAGCTGTTTTTT. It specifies CASSQGAGGANTGELFF.

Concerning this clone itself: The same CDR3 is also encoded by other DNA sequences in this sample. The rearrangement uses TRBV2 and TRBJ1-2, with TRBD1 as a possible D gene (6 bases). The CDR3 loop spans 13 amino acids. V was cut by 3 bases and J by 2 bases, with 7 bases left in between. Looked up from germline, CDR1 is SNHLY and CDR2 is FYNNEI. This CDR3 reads CASSEQGNYGYTF. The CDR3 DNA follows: TGTGCCAGCAGTGAGCAGGGGAACTATGGCTACACCTTC.

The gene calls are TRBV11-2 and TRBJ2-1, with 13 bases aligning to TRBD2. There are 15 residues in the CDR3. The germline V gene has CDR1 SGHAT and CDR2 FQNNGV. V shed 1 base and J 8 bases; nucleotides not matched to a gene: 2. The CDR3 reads CASSLATSGRYEQFF. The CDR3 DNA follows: TGTGCCAGCAGCTTAGCGACTAGCGGGAGGTATGAGCAGTTCTTC.

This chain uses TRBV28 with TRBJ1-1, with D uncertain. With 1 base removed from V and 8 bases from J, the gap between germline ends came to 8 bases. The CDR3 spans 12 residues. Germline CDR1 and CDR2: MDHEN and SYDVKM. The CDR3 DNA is TGTGCCAGCAGTTTATCCCGTTCCGAAGCTTTCTTT. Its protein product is CASSLSRSEAFF.

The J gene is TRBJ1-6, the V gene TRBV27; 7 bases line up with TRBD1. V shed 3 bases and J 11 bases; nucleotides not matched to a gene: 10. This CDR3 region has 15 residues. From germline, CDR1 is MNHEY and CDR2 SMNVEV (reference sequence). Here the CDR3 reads CASSFLTGYNPPLHF. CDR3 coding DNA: TGTGCCAGCAGTTTTTTGACAGGGTACAACCCACCCCTCCACTTT.

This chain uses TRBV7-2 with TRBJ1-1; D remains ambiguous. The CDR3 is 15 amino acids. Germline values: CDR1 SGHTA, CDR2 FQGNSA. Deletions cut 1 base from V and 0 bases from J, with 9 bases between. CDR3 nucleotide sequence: TGTGCCAGCAGCTTAGTCGGAGCGATGAACACTGAAGCTTTCTTT. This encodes CASSLVGAMNTEAFF.

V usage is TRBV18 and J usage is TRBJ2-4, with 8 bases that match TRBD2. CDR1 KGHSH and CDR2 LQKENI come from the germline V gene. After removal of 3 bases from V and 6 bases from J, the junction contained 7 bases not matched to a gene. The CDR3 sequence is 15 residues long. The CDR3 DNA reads TGTGCCAGCTCACCCCAGGGACTAGACGGAAACATTCAGTACTTC. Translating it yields CASSPQGLDGNIQYF.

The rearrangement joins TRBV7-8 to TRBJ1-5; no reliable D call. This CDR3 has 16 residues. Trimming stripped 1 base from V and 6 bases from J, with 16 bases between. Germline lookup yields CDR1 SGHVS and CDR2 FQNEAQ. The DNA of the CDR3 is TGTGCCAGCAGCTTAGAGTCCGCAGTGCTTTCTCAGCCCCAGCATTTT. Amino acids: CASSLESAVLSQPQHF.

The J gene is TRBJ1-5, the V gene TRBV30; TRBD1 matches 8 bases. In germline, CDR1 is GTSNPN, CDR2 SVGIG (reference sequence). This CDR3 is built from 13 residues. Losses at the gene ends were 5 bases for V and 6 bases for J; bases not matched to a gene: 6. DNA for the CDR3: TGTGCCTGGGGGACAGGAAGGGGTCAGCCCCAGCATTTT. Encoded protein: CAWGTGRGQPQHF.

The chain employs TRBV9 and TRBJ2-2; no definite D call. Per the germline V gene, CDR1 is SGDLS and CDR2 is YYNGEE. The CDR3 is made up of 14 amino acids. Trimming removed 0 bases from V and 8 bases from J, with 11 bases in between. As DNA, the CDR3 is TGTGCCAGCAGCGTAGTACGGGTGGAAGGGGAGCTGTTTTTT. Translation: CASSVVRVEGELFF.

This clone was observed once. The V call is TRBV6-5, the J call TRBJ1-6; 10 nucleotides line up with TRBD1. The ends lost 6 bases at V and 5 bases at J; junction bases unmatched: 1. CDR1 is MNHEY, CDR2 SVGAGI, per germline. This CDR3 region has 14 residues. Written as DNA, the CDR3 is TGTGCCAGCAGGGGGACAGGGGATAATTCACCCCTCCACTTT. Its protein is CASRGTGDNSPLHF.